This TCR beta chain appears in the sequencing data of a study of shared clonotypes between healthy human individuals. Whole-study results and caveats: The sole specimen, blood, was sampled, and tissue repertoires likely differ. For sorted subsets, rarefaction showed incomplete sequencing despite large depth. Naive subsets tended to show greater estimated richness than memory subsets.

In the authors' workflow: Because ImmunoSEQ provided only junction sequences with no quality scores, the filtering differed. Libraries were prepared by immunoSEQ multiplex PCR; TCRdb keeps only in-frame clonotypes and omits some of them. D and trimming were read from the DNA, whereas the V and J calls and clone size are those reported in that table. The sample has roughly 2,000,000 clones, 90% to 95% seen once. This clone was seen only once. Its specificity is unknown. Naive CD8 cells, CD45RO-negative and positively selected for CCR7, excluded terminally differentiated effector memory CD45RA+ cells. This CDR3 spans 14 amino acids. V was shortened by 5 bases and J by 2 bases, with 10 bases between the two germline ends. CDR1 and CDR2 (germline): SGHTA, FQGNSA.

This sequence originates from a man younger than 35 in good health. Some clones in this sample may be carry-over from other donors' samples. Sequenced: naive CD8+ T cells from PBMCs. This chain links TRBV7-2 with TRBJ2-1, with D tentatively TRBD2 (6 bases). Written as DNA, the CDR3 is TGTGCCAGCAGCCCGACGGGGGCCTACAATGAGCAGTTCTTC. Translating gives CASSPTGAYNEQFF.